Listed here are 30 T cell receptor beta chains from one sample, sequenced in a study of OX40 agonist ivuxolimab in advanced cancers. The library was obtained by the immunoSEQ multiplex PCR assay. Not all clones reach the TCRdb copy of this immuneACCESS table, which keeps in-frame sequences only. Checked studies attribute under half of the gap to unresolved V genes and leave the rest unexplained. For this sample the table gives about 67,000 clones, of which 85% were detected only once. Around 2% of the sample is taken by the ten largest. Source: CD4+ or CD8+ T cells sorted from blood, taken in a trial of the OX40 agonist ivuxolimab. These receptors came from an adult with an advanced solid tumor such as melanoma, head and neck, liver or kidney cancer.

The chain links TRBV21-1 to TRBJ2-7. TRBV21-1 has pseudogene status. The length of the CDR3 is 14 residues. CDR3 region: CASSKGHSRYEQYF. CDR3 coding DNA: TGTGCCAGCAGCAAAGGGCACTCTCGCTACGAGCAGTACTTC.

J is TRBJ2-2 and V is TRBV7-2; D unclear. CDR1 SGHTA and CDR2 FQGNSA come from the germline V gene. Trimming stripped 5 bases from V and 1 base from J, with 5 bases between. This CDR3 contains 13 residues. In DNA, the CDR3 is TGTGCCAGCAGCCCGAGGAACACCGGGGAGCTGTTTTTT. Translation gives CASSPRNTGELFF.

DNA of the CDR3: TGTGCCAGCAGCTTGACACAGAGGAACTATGGCTACACCTTC. Translation: CASSLTQRNYGYTF. J is TRBJ1-2 and V is TRBV5-4; D gene uncertain. CDR1 is SGHNT, CDR2 YYREEE, per germline (reference sequence). The CDR3 consists of 14 residues. V was cut by 1 base and J by 2 bases, with 9 bases left in between.

This chain joins TRBV6-5 and TRBJ2-1; D perhaps matches TRBD2 (5 bases). In germline, CDR1 is MNHEY, CDR2 SVGAGI. The CDR3 covers 14 residues. Trimming took 0 bases from V and 15 from J, leaving 18 bases between them. The CDR3 DNA follows: TGTGCCAGCAGTTACTCGAAGTTTAGCGAATGGCGGTTCTTC. Amino acids: CASSYSKFSEWRFF.

The sample holds one count of this clone. The chain links TRBV5-1 to TRBJ2-7; D not certain. This CDR3 contains 14 residues. Trimming pared 0 bases from V and 4 bases from J, leaving 11 bases between. In germline, CDR1 is SGHRS, CDR2 YFSETQ. CDR3 protein: CASSLDFFIYEQYF. The DNA of the CDR3 is TGCGCCAGCAGCTTGGATTTTTTCATATACGAGCAGTACTTC.

The V and J genes are TRBV12-5 and TRBJ2-5; 7 bases line up with TRBD1. The end of the DNA fits TRBJ2-7 better, so the J call may be wrong. Looked up from germline, CDR1 is LGHNT and CDR2 is FRNRAP. The CDR3 runs to 18 residues. The chain's CDR3 is CASGLRDSNSLGCYEQYF. CDR3 in DNA: TGTGCTAGTGGTTTGCGGGACAGTAATTCCTTGGGCTGCTACGAGCAGTACTTC.

In DNA, the CDR3 is TGTGCCAGCACTGGGACCTCCCAAGAGACCCAGTACTTC. Residues: CASTGTSQETQYF. This chain uses TRBV2 with TRBJ2-5; D possibly matches TRBD1 or TRBD2 (5 bases each). CDR3 size: 13 residues. Trimming stripped 7 bases from V and 1 base from J, with 10 bases between. Germline CDR1 SNHLY, CDR2 FYNNEI.

This CDR3 is CASNPGSYNSPLHF. For the CDR3, the DNA is TGTGCCAGCAACCCGGGGAGTTATAATTCACCCCTCCACTTT. The genes are TRBV4-2 and TRBJ1-6; no reliable D call. Trimming pared 7 bases from V and 4 bases from J, leaving 11 bases between. The CDR3 is made up of 14 amino acids. CDR1 is LGHNA, CDR2 YNFKEQ, per germline.

The genes are TRBV7-2 and TRBJ2-7; 7 bases match TRBD2. This CDR3 is 15 amino acids long. V lost 2 bases to trimming and J lost 0 bases; unmatched junction nucleotides: 4. Looked up from germline, CDR1 is SGHTA and CDR2 is FQGNSA. The DNA for the CDR3 is TGTGCCAGCAGCTTAAATCCTAGCGGCTCCTACGAGCAGTACTTC. Translating gives CASSLNPSGSYEQYF.

The genes are TRBV11-2 and TRBJ2-7, with 9 nucleotides matching TRBD1. Trimming cost V 5 bases and J 1 base; bases outside gene matches: 9. In germline, CDR1 is SGHAT, CDR2 FQNNGV. The CDR3 spans 16 residues. DNA of the CDR3: TGTGCCAGCAGCCAAAAAACCGGGACAGGGTCCTACGAGCAGTACTTC. The encoded protein is CASSQKTGTGSYEQYF.

The rearrangement uses TRBV7-2 and TRBJ2-7; 12 bases are shared with TRBD1. Looked up from germline, CDR1 is SGHTA and CDR2 is FQGNSA. The V and J ends lost 5 bases and 6 bases, in that order; junction bases with no gene match: 2. The CDR3 is 13 residues long. CDR3 sequence: CASSGDRGLEQYF. CDR3 sequence (DNA): TGTGCCAGCAGCGGGGACAGGGGGCTCGAGCAGTACTTC.

The chain combines TRBV5-1 with TRBJ2-7; D is possibly TRBD1 or TRBD2 (5 bases each). Between the trimmed V and J ends, which lost 2 bases and 4 bases, there was a span of 13 bases. This CDR3 contains 14 residues. Per germline, CDR1 SGHRS and CDR2 YFSETQ. The DNA for the CDR3 is TGCGCCAGCAGCTTAAGGGACCAAGGGTACGAGCAGTACTTC. This encodes CASSLRDQGYEQYF.

As DNA, the CDR3 is TGTGCCAGCAGCCGAGCGGGAGTTGAGACCCAGTACTTC. Translating it yields CASSRAGVETQYF. The genes are TRBV11-2 and TRBJ2-5, with 8 bases identical to TRBD2. Trimming took 5 bases from V and 5 from J; bases not matched to a gene: 4. Germline V CDR1 and CDR2: SGHAT, FQNNGV. The CDR3 spans 13 residues.

The chain carries TRBV7-2 and TRBJ2-1; D is ambiguous. There are 13 residues in the CDR3. Germline values: CDR1 SGHTA, CDR2 FQGNSA. V was shortened by 2 bases and J by 8 bases, with 10 bases between the two germline ends. CDR3 amino acids: CASSLYQVDEQFF. The DNA of the CDR3 is TGTGCCAGCAGCTTATACCAGGTGGATGAGCAGTTCTTC.

This sequence joins TRBV6-1 and TRBJ2-7; D ambiguous. Germline CDR1 reads MNHNS; CDR2 reads SASEGT. This CDR3 is built from 13 residues. Trimming cost V 4 bases and J 3 bases, with 10 bases left between them. CDR3 protein: CASSVRLRYEQYF. The DNA for the CDR3 is TGTGCCAGCAGTGTTCGACTCCGCTACGAGCAGTACTTC.

In this sample, this clone turned up once. The chain combines TRBV7-9 with TRBJ2-3, with TRBD2 identical over 9 bases. In germline, CDR1 is SEHNR, CDR2 FQNEAQ (reference sequence). This CDR3 region has 16 residues. The junction had 4 bases not matched to a gene; V was cut back by 1 base and J by 2 bases. The CDR3 here is CASSLGGGGVTDTQYF. CDR3 DNA sequence: TGTGCCAGCAGCTTAGGAGGCGGGGGGGTCACAGATACGCAGTATTTT.

This sequence joins TRBV7-6 and TRBJ2-2, with TRBD2 matching 14 bases. Looked up from germline, CDR1 is SGHVS and CDR2 is FNYEAQ. The ends lost 8 bases at V and 6 bases at J; junction bases unmatched: 8. The CDR3 is made up of 16 amino acids. The CDR3: CASVRGLAGAAGELFF. As DNA, the CDR3 is TGTGCCAGCGTACGGGGACTAGCGGGGGCGGCCGGGGAGCTGTTTTTT.

The gene calls are TRBV11-3 and TRBJ2-7; 9 bases are a match to TRBD1. Germline CDR1 is SGHNT and CDR2 is YENEEA. The CDR3 is 13 amino acids. After removal of 5 bases from V and 5 bases from J, the junction contained 4 bases not matched to a gene. CDR3 amino acids: CASSKGQGDEQYF. The CDR3 DNA sequence: TGTGCCAGCAGCAAGGGACAGGGCGACGAGCAGTACTTC.

This rearrangement joins TRBV5-4 to TRBJ2-7; 9 bases agree with TRBD2. Per the germline V gene, CDR1 is SGHNT and CDR2 is YYREEE (reference sequence). The junction had 11 bases not matched to a gene; V was cut back by 1 base and J by 0 bases. The CDR3 is made up of 18 amino acids. In nucleotides, the CDR3 is TGTGCCAGCAGCTTGAGGTTTCTAGCGGGGAAATCCTCCTACGAGCAGTACTTC. Translated: CASSLRFLAGKSSYEQYF.

V gene TRBV4-2 combines with J gene TRBJ1-5; D uncertain. Germline V lookup: CDR1 LGHNA, CDR2 YNFKEQ. This CDR3 is built from 15 residues. V was cut by 0 bases and J by 4 bases, with 10 bases left in between. The chain's CDR3 is CASSQDRQTNQPQHF. The CDR3, as DNA: TGTGCCAGCAGCCAAGATCGGCAGACAAATCAGCCCCAGCATTTT.

The chain couples TRBV11-2 to TRBJ2-1; TRBD1 agrees at 10 bases. This CDR3 is built from 16 residues. The V gene's germline CDR1 is SGHAT and CDR2 FQNNGV. The V and J ends lost 6 bases and 2 bases, in that order; junction bases with no gene match: 7. The DNA for the CDR3 is TGTGCCAGCAGGTACCGCGGGACAGGGGCCTACAATGAGCAGTTCTTC. Translation gives CASRYRGTGAYNEQFF. Together with reference TRBV11-2 and TRBJ2-1, the CDR3 gives the full variable domain: EAGVAQSPRYKIIEKRQSVAFWCNPISGHATLYWYQQILGQGPKLLIQFQNNGVVDDSQLPKDRFSAERLKGVDSTLKIQPAKLEDSAVYLCASRYRGTGAYNEQFFGPGTRLTVL.

The chain links TRBV18 to TRBJ2-7; weak D call: TRBD2 (6 bases). In germline, CDR1 is KGHSH, CDR2 LQKENI. V shed 3 bases and J shed 7 bases, with 16 bases lying between them. The CDR3 loop spans 14 amino acids. CDR3 sequence (DNA): TGTGCCAGCTCACCGGGGACTGCAGGGCGTGAGCAGTACTTC. Its protein is CASSPGTAGREQYF.

The chain employs TRBV7-2 and TRBJ2-1, with D possibly matching TRBD1 (8 bases). This CDR3 has 18 residues. Per the germline V gene, CDR1 is SGHTA and CDR2 is FQGNSA. The ends were cut back, 2 bases at V and 4 bases at J, with 21 bases in the middle. CDR3 residues: CASSLKVGAGQAYNEQFF. The CDR3 bases are TGTGCCAGCAGCTTAAAGGTAGGAGCGGGACAGGCGTACAATGAGCAGTTCTTC.

CDR3 nucleotide sequence: TGCGCCAGCAGCTTGGACCAGGGGTACGATACGCAGTATTTT. Translation gives CASSLDQGYDTQYF. V usage is TRBV5-1 and J usage is TRBJ2-3, with a weak D call TRBD1 (6 bases). Trimming pared 0 bases from V and 6 bases from J, leaving 11 bases between. CDR1 and CDR2 from the germline V gene are SGHRS and YFSETQ. The CDR3 has 14 amino acids. Variable domain in full (rest from reference TRBV5-1 and TRBJ2-3): KAGVTQTPRYLIKTRGQQVTLSCSPISGHRSVSWYQQTPGQGLQFLFEYFSETQRNKGNFPGRFSGRQFSNSRSEMNVSTLELGDSALYLCASSLDQGYDTQYFGPGTRLTVL.

V and J are TRBV6-6 and TRBJ1-5; a possible D gene is TRBD1 (5 bases). This CDR3 contains 12 residues. Germline values: CDR1 MNHNY, CDR2 SVGAGI (reference sequence). Trimming took off 6 bases at V and 7 bases at J, with 10 bases between the two ends. The CDR3 here is CASRTDTQPQHF. The CDR3 bases are TGTGCCAGCAGGACGGACACCCAGCCCCAGCATTTT.

V usage is TRBV5-6 and J usage is TRBJ2-3; D gene ambiguous. Trimming removed 0 bases at V and 1 base at J, with 6 bases between. Looked up from germline, CDR1 is SGHDT and CDR2 is YYEEEE. The CDR3 is 14 residues long. This chain's CDR3 is CASSLVLGTDTQYF. CDR3 in DNA: TGTGCCAGCAGCTTGGTTTTGGGCACAGATACGCAGTATTTT.

CDR3 DNA sequence: TGTGCCAGCAGCTTGTCTTCTAGCGGGATGGGAGAGACCCAGTACTTC. It codes for CASSLSSSGMGETQYF. This sequence joins TRBV5-6 and TRBJ2-5; 9 bases are shared with TRBD2. The CDR3 is 16 amino acids. V lost 1 base and J lost 4; bases outside the gene matches: 8. CDR1 is SGHDT and CDR2 is YYEEEE in the germline V gene.

The V gene is TRBV27, the J gene TRBJ2-7, with TRBD2 matching 12 bases. V shed 2 bases, J shed 2 bases, and the junction held 13 bases outside the gene matches. Germline lookup yields CDR1 MNHEY and CDR2 SMNVEV (reference sequence). CDR3 length: 19 amino acids. In DNA, the CDR3 is TGTGCCAGCAGTTTAAGGCCGGGGACTAGCGGGTACCCTACCTACGAGCAGTACTTC. Translating it yields CASSLRPGTSGYPTYEQYF.

The chain is built from TRBV7-9 and TRBJ2-3, with D hard to call. Germline V gene lookup returns CDR1 SEHNR and CDR2 FQNEAQ (reference sequence). The CDR3 totals 14 residues. V lost 3 bases and J lost 0, with 7 bases in between. The CDR3 protein is CASSFDASTDTQYF. The CDR3 region has the DNA TGTGCCAGCAGCTTCGATGCTAGCACAGATACGCAGTATTTT.

The rearrangement links TRBV4-2 to TRBJ1-6; D is possibly TRBD1 (6 bases). The V gene's germline CDR1 is LGHNA and CDR2 YNFKEQ. The CDR3 runs to 16 residues. V lost 0 bases, J lost 8 bases, and 14 bases lay in between. The CDR3 spells CASSQDHMGGDSPLHF. CDR3 coding DNA: TGTGCCAGCAGCCAAGATCATATGGGGGGCGATTCACCCCTCCACTTT.